This T cell receptor (beta chain) was recorded in a study of neurological immune-mediated disorders (dated by TCRdb to the late 2010s). Regarding the study in general: Peripheral blood TCR-beta repertoires from patients with HTLV-I-associated myelopathy (HAM/TSP), patients with multiple sclerosis, and healthy controls were compared in the study using UMI-based sequencing. The cohort comprised 68 subjects: some 14 HAM/TSP patients, 35 or so multiple sclerosis patients and about 20 healthy controls. The 106 TCR-beta libraries included longitudinal samples, technical triplicates and paired sorted CD4+ and CD8+ T-cell subsets alongside PBMC samples. The research as a whole found: Across subjects, expanded clones never shared an identical CDR3 amino acid sequence, which suggests that the TCR-beta repertoires in every group were private. TCR clonal expansion was highest in HAM/TSP patients and lowest in MS patients, with MS patients falling below even healthy controls.

Including cysteine and phenylalanine, the CDR3 has 14 amino acids. Just CDR3 DNA is preserved here, 42 bases in frame from base 1. CDR1 and CDR2 (LNHNV, YYDKDF) derive from the germline V gene (reference sequence). The junction shows trimming of 3 bases on V and 5 bases on J, plus 11 bases between the germline ends. The healthy controls were volunteers from a blood bank in Maryland, USA. For unsorted PBMC libraries, 2 million PBMCs were used after storage in RNAlater at -80 degrees C until RNA extraction. Peripheral blood was subjected to Ficoll-Hypaque density gradient centrifugation to isolate PBMCs, which were then cryopreserved in liquid nitrogen. This clonotype was observed at least ten times. The clone's antigen remains unknown. No per-base quality is available; no much larger clone lies one base away. cDNA synthesis used template-switch 5'RACE with a primer carrying a 10-nucleotide random unique molecular identifier tagging each TCR transcript. Each sequencing run produced over 200 million TCR-beta sequences covering 15-18 subjects. The RNeasy kit was used to extract total RNA. The KAPA Real-time Library Amplification kit was used to amplify TCR-beta VDJ regions with primers for the TCR constant region and the 5'RACE anchor. Sample indexes and Illumina adaptors were added in a first PCR, after which library yield was increased in a second PCR. After Ampure bead purification, the TCR product of roughly 650 bp was size-selected on a 2% E-gel SizeSelection system. Before pooling, library quality was assessed on a Bioanalyzer, concentration was determined with Qubit, and library quantification was performed with the Kapa Library Quantification kit. An Illumina HiSeq 2500 sequenced the libraries paired-end 2 x 150 bp. To increase sequence diversity, about 23-32% phiX was spiked into each library pool. The authors' pipeline ran thus. Quality-filtered reads were processed with the UMI-based MiGEC pipeline, which removed over 75% of raw TCR sequences during error correction. IMGT germline references were used for alignment of VDJ genes, and clonotypes were defined by a unique CDR3 amino acid sequence together with V-J genes. VDJtools evaluated clonal expansion, Shannon diversity and CDR3 relatedness (CalcPairwiseDistances, ClusterSamples); CLCbio workbench built phylogenetic trees. A clone was classed as expanded if it had 8 or more unique UMIs, a cutoff based on coefficient-of-variation modelling across technical triplicates. TCRdb reprocessed the public reads (quality trimming at Q25 with fastp, clone calling with MiXCR) and kept in-frame beta chains. Rows with one shared CDR3 protein collapse into an entry with the most common genes and DNA. For this entry, the V and J calls and clone size follow TCRdb and not the study's own pipeline. Present in this sample are 30,000 or so distinct CDR3 sequences, about 16% of which were seen just once. Clones ranked in the top ten supply around a quarter of the sample.

The chain couples TRBV15 to TRBJ1-5, with a weak D call of TRBD1 (5 bases match). The sample was PBMCs. The TCR sequence derives from a man between 65 and 85 years old in good health. For the CDR3, the sequence is CATSSSGSDQPQHF. The DNA sequence is given as TGTGCCACCAGCAGTTCAGGGTCTGATCAGCCCCAGCATTTT.